The clone carrying this T cell receptor (beta chain) was recorded at least ten times. What it binds is not known. This specimen comes from a study of T cells in Graves' hyperthyroidism and ophthalmopathy. General study findings and limits: Ophthalmopathy was told apart from stable hyperthyroidism by a 13 V-J model.

The V end was cut by 6 bases, the J end by 0 bases, with 9 bases between. This CDR3 contains 14 residues. Duration under 3 months, a NOSPECS grade of at least 4, and a Clinical Activity Score of at least 3 characterized the ophthalmopathy patients. Out of 10 ml of fresh peripheral blood came the PBMCs. It was RNA transcripts that yielded the amplified TCR beta CDR3 regions. RT-PCR in the first round (using the HTBI primer set) targeted the TCR CDR3. TCRdb independently ran MiXCR on the multiplex PCR reads; one entry per CDR3 protein. The sample carries about 640,000 distinct CDR3 sequences, more than 12% recorded once.

Sequencing was performed on blood. The chain has TRBV12-3 or TRBV12-4 and TRBJ1-5; TRBD1 is a possible D gene (6 bases). This TCR was recovered from a woman between 50 and 59 years old with Graves' ophthalmopathy. The CDR3 here is CASSHRASNQPQHF. DNA for the CDR3: TGTGCCAGCAGCCACAGGGCTAGCAATCAGCCCCAGCATTTT.